Detailed here is one T cell receptor beta chain. Its matching antigen is unknown. The same CDR3 can be traced to other DNA sequences in this sample. Treatment specified: 15 to 20 received Ad26.COV2.S at low or high dose, single or two shots; roughly 5 received placebo; per-sample allocation not given. Day 63 following the first vaccine or placebo injection was when the samples were taken. The shot given was an Ad26 vector that makes Wuhan-strain SARS-CoV-2 spike. Germline V CDR1 and CDR2: SGHAT, FQNNGV. V lost 0 bases, J lost 4 bases, and 4 bases lay in between. The CDR3 totals 12 residues. The sample originates from a study of Ad26.COV2.S vaccination and SARS-CoV-2 variants. Study-level background: Ad26.COV2.S, an intramuscular injection, was given once or twice 56 days apart.

Regarding the study as a whole: There was reportedly substantial breadth in spike-specific CD8+ and CD4+ T cell responses after vaccination. Individuals receiving vaccine had higher spike-specific TCR breadth than placebo recipients did.

TCRdb's table, derived via immunoSEQ multiplex PCR, lists solely in-frame clones and lacks some. The sample includes roughly 350,000 clones, 80% to 90% seen only once; the top ten take roughly 10%. V usage is TRBV11-2 and J usage is TRBJ2-7; no firm D call. This clonotype originated in a person aged 18-65 years who received the Ad26.COV2.S COVID-19 vaccine or a placebo. The input for sequencing was peripheral blood, taken in a trial of Ad26.COV2.S vaccine versus placebo. The CDR3 protein is CASSLDRYEQYF. The CDR3 bases are TGTGCCAGCAGCTTAGATCGGTACGAGCAGTACTTC.